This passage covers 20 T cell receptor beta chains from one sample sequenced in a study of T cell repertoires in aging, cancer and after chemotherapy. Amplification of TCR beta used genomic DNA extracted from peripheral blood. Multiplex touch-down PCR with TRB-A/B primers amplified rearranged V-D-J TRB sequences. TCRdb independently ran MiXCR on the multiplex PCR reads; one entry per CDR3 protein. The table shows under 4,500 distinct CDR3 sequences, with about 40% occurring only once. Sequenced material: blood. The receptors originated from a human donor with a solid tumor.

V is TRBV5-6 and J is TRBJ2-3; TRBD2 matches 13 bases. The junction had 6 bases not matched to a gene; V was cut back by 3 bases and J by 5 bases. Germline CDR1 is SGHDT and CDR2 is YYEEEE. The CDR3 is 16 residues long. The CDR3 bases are TGTGCCAGCAGCTCCCACGGGACTAGCGGGAAAGATACGCAGTATTTT. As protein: CASSSHGTSGKDTQYF.

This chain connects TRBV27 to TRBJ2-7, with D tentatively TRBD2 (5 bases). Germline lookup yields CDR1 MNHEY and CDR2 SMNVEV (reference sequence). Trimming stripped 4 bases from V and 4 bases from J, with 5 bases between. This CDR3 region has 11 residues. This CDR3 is CASSSGYEQYF. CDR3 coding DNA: TGTGCCAGCAGTTCGGGATACGAGCAGTACTTC.

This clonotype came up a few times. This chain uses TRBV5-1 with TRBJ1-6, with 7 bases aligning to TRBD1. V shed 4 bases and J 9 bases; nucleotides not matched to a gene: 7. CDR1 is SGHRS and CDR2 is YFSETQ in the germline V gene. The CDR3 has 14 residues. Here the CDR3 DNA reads TGCGCCAGCAGCACTAGGACAGGTTCTTCACCCCTCCACTTT. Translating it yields CASSTRTGSSPLHF.

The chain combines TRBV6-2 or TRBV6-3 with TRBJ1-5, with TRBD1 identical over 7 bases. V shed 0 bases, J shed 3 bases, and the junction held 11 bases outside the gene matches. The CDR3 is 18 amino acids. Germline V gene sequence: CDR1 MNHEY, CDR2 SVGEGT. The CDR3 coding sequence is TGTGCCAGCAGTTACTCGGCTACCTGGGACAGCGACAATCAGCCCCAGCATTTT. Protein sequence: CASSYSATWDSDNQPQHF.

The CDR3: CASSSTRGGATDTQYF. As DNA, the CDR3 is TGTGCCAGCAGTTCAACACGGGGGGGGGCCACAGATACGCAGTATTTT. The gene calls are TRBV6-9 and TRBJ2-3, with TRBD2 matching over 8 bases. CDR1 and CDR2 from the germline V gene are MNHGY and SVAAGI. CDR3 length: 16 residues. Germline trimming cut 4 bases from V and 2 bases from J; bases unmatched to any gene: 8.

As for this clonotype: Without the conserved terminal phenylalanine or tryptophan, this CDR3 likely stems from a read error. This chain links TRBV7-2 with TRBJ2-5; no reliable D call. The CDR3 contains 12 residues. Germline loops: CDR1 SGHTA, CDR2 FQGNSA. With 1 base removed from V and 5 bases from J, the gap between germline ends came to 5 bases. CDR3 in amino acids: CASSLGYETQYL. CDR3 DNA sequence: TGTGCCAGCAGCTTAGGGTACGAGACCCAGTACTTA.

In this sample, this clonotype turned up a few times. The CDR3 DNA reads TGTGCCACACAGGCCCGGGGCGCTATTAACTATGGCTACACCTTC. Residues: CATQARGAINYGYTF. This chain uses TRBV19 with TRBJ1-2; TRBD1 might be the D (5 bases). Trimming left V 10 bases short and J 1 base short, with 19 bases between. The CDR3 contains 15 residues. The germline V gene encodes CDR1 LNHDA and CDR2 SQIVND (reference sequence).

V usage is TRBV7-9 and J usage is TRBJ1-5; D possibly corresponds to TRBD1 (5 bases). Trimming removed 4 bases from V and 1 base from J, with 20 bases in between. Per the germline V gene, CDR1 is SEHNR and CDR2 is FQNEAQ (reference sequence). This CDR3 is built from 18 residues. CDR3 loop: CASSSTSGGVWSNQPQHF. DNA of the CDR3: TGTGCCAGCAGCTCCACCTCGGGGGGGGTCTGGAGCAATCAGCCCCAGCATTTT.

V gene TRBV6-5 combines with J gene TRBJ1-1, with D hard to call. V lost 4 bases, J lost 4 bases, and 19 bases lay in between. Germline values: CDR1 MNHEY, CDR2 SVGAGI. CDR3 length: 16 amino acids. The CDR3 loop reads CASSSARGRFPTEAFF. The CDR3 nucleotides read TGTGCCAGCAGTTCCGCGCGTGGGCGTTTCCCCACTGAAGCTTTCTTT.

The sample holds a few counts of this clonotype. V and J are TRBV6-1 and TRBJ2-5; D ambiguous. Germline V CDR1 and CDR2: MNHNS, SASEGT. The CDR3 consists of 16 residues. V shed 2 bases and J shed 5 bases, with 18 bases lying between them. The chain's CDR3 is CASSELGLAFLETQYF. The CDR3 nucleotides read TGTGCCAGCAGTGAACTAGGGTTGGCGTTTTTGGAGACCCAGTACTTC.

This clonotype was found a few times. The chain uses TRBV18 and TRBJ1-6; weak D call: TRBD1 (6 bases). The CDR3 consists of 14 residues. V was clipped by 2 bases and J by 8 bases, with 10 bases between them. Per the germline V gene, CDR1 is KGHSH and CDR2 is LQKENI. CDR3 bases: TGTGCCAGCTCACCAACGGACAGAGATTCACCCCTCCACTTT. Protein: CASSPTDRDSPLHF.

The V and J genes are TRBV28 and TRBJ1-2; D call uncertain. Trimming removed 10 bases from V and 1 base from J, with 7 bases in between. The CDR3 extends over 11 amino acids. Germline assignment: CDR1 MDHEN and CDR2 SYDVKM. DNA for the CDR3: TGTGCCACCACCGATAACTATGGCTACACCTTC. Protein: CATTDNYGYTF.

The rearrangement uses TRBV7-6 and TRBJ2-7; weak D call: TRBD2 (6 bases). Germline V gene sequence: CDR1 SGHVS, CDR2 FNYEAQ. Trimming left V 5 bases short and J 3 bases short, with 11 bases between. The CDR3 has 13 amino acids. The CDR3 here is CASSRGLLYEQYF. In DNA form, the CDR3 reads TGTGCCAGCAGCAGGGGACTTCTCTACGAGCAGTACTTC.

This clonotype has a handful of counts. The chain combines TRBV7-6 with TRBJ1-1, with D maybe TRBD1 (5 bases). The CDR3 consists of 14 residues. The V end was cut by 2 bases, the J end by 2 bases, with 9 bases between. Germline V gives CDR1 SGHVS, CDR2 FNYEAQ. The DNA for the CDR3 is TGTGCCAGCAGCTTAACCAGGGCTAACACTGAAGCTTTCTTT. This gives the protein CASSLTRANTEAFF. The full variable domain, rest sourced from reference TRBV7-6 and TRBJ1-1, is GAGVSQSPRYKVTKRGQDVALRCDPISGHVSLYWYRQALGQGPEFLTYFNYEAQQDKSGLPNDRFSAERPEGSISTLTIQRTEQRDSAMYRCASSLTRANTEAFFGQGTRLTVV.

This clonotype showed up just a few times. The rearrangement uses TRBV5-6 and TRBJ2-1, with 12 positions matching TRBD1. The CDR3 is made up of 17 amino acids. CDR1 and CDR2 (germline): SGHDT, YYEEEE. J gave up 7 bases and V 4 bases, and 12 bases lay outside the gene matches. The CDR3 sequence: CASSRKGTGGAANEQFF. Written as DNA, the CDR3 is TGTGCCAGCAGCCGGAAAGGGACAGGGGGCGCGGCAAATGAGCAGTTCTTC.

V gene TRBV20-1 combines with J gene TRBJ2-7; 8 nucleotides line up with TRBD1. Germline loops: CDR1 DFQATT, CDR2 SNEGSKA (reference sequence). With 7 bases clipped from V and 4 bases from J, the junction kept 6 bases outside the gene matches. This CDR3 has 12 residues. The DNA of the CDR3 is TGCAGTGTTACGGACAGGGAATACGAGCAGTACTTC. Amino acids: CSVTDREYEQYF.

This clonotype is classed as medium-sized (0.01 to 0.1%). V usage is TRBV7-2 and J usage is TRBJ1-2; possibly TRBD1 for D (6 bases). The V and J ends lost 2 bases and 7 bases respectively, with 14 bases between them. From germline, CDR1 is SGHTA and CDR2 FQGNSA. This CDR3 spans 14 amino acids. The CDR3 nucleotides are TGTGCCAGCAGCTTAACAGGGAGCCTAACTGGCTACACCTTC. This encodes CASSLTGSLTGYTF.

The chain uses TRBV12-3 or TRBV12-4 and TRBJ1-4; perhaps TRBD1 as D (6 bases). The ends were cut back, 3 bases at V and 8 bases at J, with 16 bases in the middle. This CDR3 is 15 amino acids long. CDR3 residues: CASSFIQGWGEKLFF. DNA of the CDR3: TGTGCCAGCAGTTTTATACAGGGTTGGGGGGAAAAACTGTTTTTT.

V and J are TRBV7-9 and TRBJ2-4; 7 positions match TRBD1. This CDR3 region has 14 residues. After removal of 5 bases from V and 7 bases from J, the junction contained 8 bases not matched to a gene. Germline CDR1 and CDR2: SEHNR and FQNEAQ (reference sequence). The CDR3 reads CASSPDRERNIQYF. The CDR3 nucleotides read TGTGCCAGCAGCCCTGACAGGGAACGTAACATTCAGTACTTC.

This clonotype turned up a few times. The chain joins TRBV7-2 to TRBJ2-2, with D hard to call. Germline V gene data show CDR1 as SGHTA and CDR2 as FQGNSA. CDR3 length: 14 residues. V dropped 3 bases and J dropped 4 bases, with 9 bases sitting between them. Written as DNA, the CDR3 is TGTGCCAGCAGCTTTCGACACCTCACCGGGGAGCTGTTTTTT. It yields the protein CASSFRHLTGELFF. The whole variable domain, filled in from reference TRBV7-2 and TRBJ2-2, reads GAGVSQSPSNKVTEKGKDVELRCDPISGHTALYWYRQSLGQGLEFLIYFQGNSAPDKSGLPSDRFSAERTGGSVSTLTIQRTQQEDSAVYLCASSFRHLTGELFFGEGSRLTVL.